Shown below are 26 T cell receptor beta chains from a single sample sequenced in a study of Ad26.COV2.S vaccination and SARS-CoV-2 variants. The treatment is: some 20 received Ad26.COV2.S at low or high dose, single or two shots; five or six received placebo; per-sample allocation not given. Following the first vaccine or placebo injection, samples were taken on day 63. The data were produced by immunoSEQ multiplex PCR, yet TCRdb's version contains in-frame clones alone and is incomplete. Altogether some 420,000 clones are present, approximately 90% being singletons, with the ten largest covering 3.6%. The material was peripheral blood, obtained in a trial of Ad26.COV2.S vaccine versus placebo. The receptors originated from a person between 18 and 60 years old who received the Ad26.COV2.S COVID-19 vaccine or a placebo.

This chain connects TRBV27 to TRBJ1-2; no firm D call. V gave up 5 bases and J gave up 6 bases, with 16 bases separating them. The CDR3 extends over 14 amino acids. The germline V gene encodes CDR1 MNHEY and CDR2 SMNVEV (reference sequence). The CDR3 is CASSTLGEGNGYTF. CDR3 DNA: TGTGCCAGCAGTACCCTCGGGGAAGGGAATGGCTACACCTTC.

The genes are TRBV10-3 and TRBJ2-3; 9 bases are shared with TRBD1. CDR1 is ENHRY and CDR2 is SYGVKD in the germline V gene. V was clipped by 9 bases and J by 1 base; unmatched bases: 5. CDR3 length equals 14 residues. CDR3 residues: CAMSRDRGTDTQYF. CDR3 in DNA: TGTGCCATGAGCCGGGACAGGGGCACAGATACGCAGTATTTT.

The rearrangement uses TRBV3-1 (or the pseudogene TRBV3-2) and TRBJ1-1, with no clear D. The CDR3 runs to 13 residues. Germline CDR1 and CDR2: LGHDT and YNNKEL (reference sequence). The V gene lost 6 bases and the J gene lost 0 bases, with 8 bases spanning the gap. Here the CDR3 reads CASSPTLNTEAFF. In DNA, the CDR3 is TGTGCCAGCAGTCCCACCTTGAACACTGAAGCTTTCTTT.

The chain employs TRBV11-3 and TRBJ2-1; possible D gene TRBD2, 5 bases. CDR3 length: 15 residues. CDR1 SGHNT and CDR2 YENEEA come from the germline V gene. V was trimmed by 1 base and J by 6 bases, leaving 13 bases between them. CDR3 region: CASSLVRGPSNEQFF. In DNA, the CDR3 is TGTGCCAGCAGCTTAGTCCGGGGTCCCTCCAATGAGCAGTTCTTC.

The rearrangement joins TRBV28 to TRBJ2-1, with D unresolved. Trimming took off 7 bases at V and 0 bases at J, with 22 bases between the two ends. The CDR3 runs 18 residues. CDR1 and CDR2 (germline): MDHEN, SYDVKM. CDR3 nucleotides: TGTGCCAGCAACTCGCGAAACCCACTTTCGAGCTCCTACAATGAGCAGTTCTTC. It encodes CASNSRNPLSSSYNEQFF.

The rearrangement links TRBV6-2 or TRBV6-3 to TRBJ2-7; D not resolved. V was pared by 0 bases and J by 3 bases, with 9 bases between. CDR3 length: 14 amino acids. Germline V gene sequence: CDR1 MNHEY, CDR2 SVGEGT. The CDR3 DNA reads as TGTGCCAGCAGTTACTCGACCGGATACTACGAGCAGTACTTC. Residues: CASSYSTGYYEQYF.

This sequence joins TRBV7-2 and TRBJ2-3, with D perhaps matching TRBD2 (7 bases). The CDR3 sequence is 15 residues long. Looked up from germline, CDR1 is SGHTA and CDR2 is FQGNSA. Trimming shortened V by 6 bases and J by 7 bases, and 20 bases separated the two germline ends. The CDR3 nucleotides are TGTGCCAGCAGTTATAGTTTGGGGGGGGCATATACGCAGTATTTT. It is translated as CASSYSLGGAYTQYF.

The chain joins TRBV27 to TRBJ1-1, with TRBD1 as a possible D gene (6 bases). The CDR3 runs 13 residues. V shed 11 bases and J shed 1 base, with 14 bases lying between them. From germline, CDR1 is MNHEY and CDR2 SMNVEV (reference sequence). This CDR3 reads CACWTDSNTEAFF. The CDR3, as DNA: TGTGCCTGCTGGACAGACTCGAACACTGAAGCTTTCTTT.

The V gene is TRBV15, the J gene TRBJ2-1; 13 bases match TRBD2. V trimming: 5 bases; J trimming: 10 bases; junction bases outside the gene matches: 14. Germline CDR1 LNHNV, CDR2 YYDKDF (reference sequence). The CDR3 contains 17 residues. The CDR3 DNA reads as TGTGCCACCAGCTCCTCCCCAACTAGCGGGGGGGCCGGGGAGCAGTTCTTC. Its protein product is CATSSSPTSGGAGEQFF.

Comment on this clone: One end of the junction varies from germline; a read error may be responsible. This chain uses TRBV2 with TRBJ1-1, with D possibly matching TRBD1 (5 bases). The germline gives CDR1 SNHLY, CDR2 FYNNEI. The CDR3 has 15 residues. The CDR3 DNA reads as TGTGCCAGCAGAGAAGACAGTTACATGAACACTGAAGCTTTCTTT. This gives the protein CASREDSYMNTEAFF.

The V call is TRBV30, the J call TRBJ1-1; possibly TRBD1 for D (6 bases). CDR1 is GTSNPN, CDR2 SVGIG, per germline (reference sequence). The CDR3 loop spans 14 amino acids. V lost 2 bases to trimming and J lost 0 bases, with 10 bases between them. In DNA, the CDR3 is TGTGCCTGGAGTCAGGACAGAATGAACACTGAAGCTTTCTTT. Translating it yields CAWSQDRMNTEAFF.

The chain joins TRBV9 to TRBJ2-5, with 13 bases that match TRBD2. Germline V gene lookup returns CDR1 SGDLS and CDR2 YYNGEE. J was trimmed by 4 bases and V by 2 bases; bases with no gene match: 5. The CDR3 runs 16 residues. CDR3 protein: CASSVPRTSGGETQYF. CDR3 nucleotide sequence: TGTGCCAGCAGCGTGCCCCGGACTAGCGGGGGAGAGACCCAGTACTTC.

J is TRBJ1-5 and V is TRBV18, with D maybe TRBD1 (6 bases). Germline CDR1 and CDR2: KGHSH and LQKENI. CDR3 length: 14 residues. V dropped 5 bases and J dropped 5 bases, with 13 bases sitting between them. The CDR3 sequence: CASSMNRVHQPQHF. Written as DNA, the CDR3 is TGTGCCAGCTCAATGAACAGGGTTCATCAGCCCCAGCATTTT.

The chain couples TRBV3-1 (or the pseudogene TRBV3-2) to TRBJ2-3; 8 bases map to TRBD2. V dropped 4 bases and J dropped 5; count of bases not matched to a gene: 11. The CDR3 covers 16 residues. Looked up from germline, CDR1 is LGHDT and CDR2 is YNNKEL (reference sequence). Written as DNA, the CDR3 is TGTGCCAGCAGCCGTGGAGCGGGGGCTAAGGAAGATACGCAGTATTTT. Its protein product is CASSRGAGAKEDTQYF.

V is TRBV6-5 and J is TRBJ2-6, with D possibly being TRBD2 (5 bases). Per the germline V gene, CDR1 is MNHEY and CDR2 is SVGAGI. Trimming took off 5 bases at V and 1 base at J, with 9 bases between the two ends. The CDR3 loop spans 15 amino acids. Here the CDR3 reads CASSTPGSGANVLTF. CDR3 DNA sequence: TGTGCCAGCAGTACCCCGGGGTCTGGGGCCAACGTCCTGACTTTC.

The chain's CDR3 is CAEGVGNQPQHF. The DNA for the CDR3 is TGTGCCGAAGGCGTGGGCAATCAGCCCCAGCATTTT. The rearrangement joins TRBV28 to TRBJ1-5; no clear D. Trimming shortened V by 11 bases and J by 2 bases, and 10 bases separated the two germline ends. This CDR3 comprises 12 residues. Germline lookup yields CDR1 MDHEN and CDR2 SYDVKM.

The chain combines TRBV12-3 or TRBV12-4 with TRBJ2-3; D is perhaps TRBD1 or TRBD2 (5 bases each). There are 13 residues in the CDR3. Trimming took 7 bases from V and 9 from J, leaving 17 bases between them. The CDR3: CASTTLGAFTQYF. CDR3 coding DNA: TGTGCCAGCACCACACTAGGGGCGTTCACGCAGTATTTT.

V usage is TRBV7-9 and J usage is TRBJ1-2, with D perhaps TRBD1 (6 bases). Germline V CDR1 and CDR2: SEHNR, FQNEAQ (reference sequence). Trimming shortened V by 5 bases and J by 4 bases, and 14 bases separated the two germline ends. The CDR3 runs to 14 residues. The CDR3 protein is CASSPPDRFYGYTF. For the CDR3, the DNA is TGTGCCAGCAGCCCACCCGACAGGTTCTATGGCTACACCTTC.

This clone was seen only a few times. V usage is TRBV27 and J usage is TRBJ1-1, with D possibly matching TRBD1 (5 bases). The CDR3 totals 13 residues. From germline, CDR1 is MNHEY and CDR2 SMNVEV (reference sequence). Trimming removed 8 bases at V and 6 bases at J, with 16 bases between. The CDR3 DNA is TGTGCCAGCCAGCGGGACCGCGGGGCTGAAGCTTTCTTT. Amino acids: CASQRDRGAEAFF.

With regard to this clone: A read error may account for a junction end that differs from germline. CDR3 bases: TGTGCCAGCAGCGGACCGGGACAGGAAGTCTTC. Its protein is CASSGPGQEVF. The V gene is TRBV9, the J gene TRBJ2-1; TRBD1 matches at 8 bases. The CDR3 is made up of 11 amino acids. Germline CDR1 reads SGDLS; CDR2 reads YYNGEE.

This chain uses TRBV4-3 with TRBJ1-1; weak D call: TRBD1 (6 bases). Germline V gives CDR1 LGHNA, CDR2 YSLEER. Trimming took off 4 bases at V and 1 base at J, with 13 bases between the two ends. The CDR3 is made up of 15 amino acids. CDR3 in DNA: TGCGCCAGCAGCCTAACGGGACACAAGAACACTGAAGCTTTCTTT. Amino acid sequence: CASSLTGHKNTEAFF.

V and J are TRBV7-2 and TRBJ1-1; 8 bases agree with TRBD1. There are 15 residues in the CDR3. Germline V lookup: CDR1 SGHTA, CDR2 FQGNSA. After removal of 2 bases from V and 5 bases from J, the junction contained 7 bases not matched to a gene. CDR3 protein: CASSLIARTGTEAFF. CDR3 in DNA: TGTGCCAGCAGCTTAATTGCCCGGACAGGGACTGAAGCTTTCTTT. Based on the CDR3 plus reference TRBV7-2 and TRBJ1-1, the full variable domain is GAGVSQSPSNKVTEKGKDVELRCDPISGHTALYWYRQSLGQGLEFLIYFQGNSAPDKSGLPSDRFSAERTGGSVSTLTIQRTQQEDSAVYLCASSLIARTGTEAFFGQGTRLTVV.

V usage is TRBV3-1 (or the pseudogene TRBV3-2) and J usage is TRBJ1-1; D not certain. Trimming left V 0 bases short and J 1 base short, with 6 bases between. The CDR3 is 14 amino acids. Germline CDR1 and CDR2: LGHDT and YNNKEL (reference sequence). CDR3 bases: TGTGCCAGCAGCCAAGAGTACAGGAACACTGAAGCTTTCTTT. Its protein is CASSQEYRNTEAFF.

The chain uses TRBV28 and TRBJ2-1; either TRBD1 or TRBD2 may supply D (6 bases each). Trimming left V 7 bases short and J 4 bases short, with 17 bases between. CDR1 and CDR2 (germline): MDHEN, SYDVKM. The CDR3 runs to 15 residues. In nucleotides, the CDR3 is TGTGCCAGCAACCAAGGTCGAGGGGGGTACAATGAGCAGTTCTTC. Translating it yields CASNQGRGGYNEQFF.

The chain employs TRBV7-6 and TRBJ2-3; 9 bases line up with TRBD1. Trimming took 5 bases from V and 2 from J; bases not matched to a gene: 8. This CDR3 contains 16 residues. CDR1 is SGHVS, CDR2 FNYEAQ, per germline. DNA for the CDR3: TGTGCCAGCAGCCCTTGGGACAGGGAGCTCACAGATACGCAGTATTTT. Its translation: CASSPWDRELTDTQYF.

As regards this clone: The same CDR3 is also encoded by other DNA sequences in this sample. This CDR3 reads CASSSWVAKNIQYF. DNA of the CDR3: TGTGCCAGCAGTTCCTGGGTGGCCAAAAACATTCAGTACTTC. The J gene is TRBJ2-4, the V gene TRBV27; D call uncertain. The CDR3 is made up of 14 amino acids. V was clipped by 4 bases and J by 1 base, with 8 bases between them. Germline-derived CDR1 and CDR2 are MNHEY and SMNVEV (reference sequence).